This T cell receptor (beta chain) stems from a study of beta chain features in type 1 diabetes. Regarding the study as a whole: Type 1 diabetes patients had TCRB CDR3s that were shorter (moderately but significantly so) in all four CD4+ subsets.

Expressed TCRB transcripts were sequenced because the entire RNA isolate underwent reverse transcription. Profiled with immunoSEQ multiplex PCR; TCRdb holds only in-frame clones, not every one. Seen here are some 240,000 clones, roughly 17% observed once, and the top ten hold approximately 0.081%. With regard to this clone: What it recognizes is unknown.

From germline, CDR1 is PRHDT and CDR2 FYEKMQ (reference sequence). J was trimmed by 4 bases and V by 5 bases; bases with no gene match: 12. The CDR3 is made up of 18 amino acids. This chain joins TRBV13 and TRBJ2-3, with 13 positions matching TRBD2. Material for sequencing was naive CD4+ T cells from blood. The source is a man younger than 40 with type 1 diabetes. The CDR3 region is CASSIPTGTSGVADTQYF. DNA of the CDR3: TGTGCCAGCAGCATACCGACCGGGACTAGCGGGGTTGCAGATACGCAGTATTTT.